This is a list of T cell receptor beta chains from one sample in a study of identical twins. TCRdb re-analysed the 5' RACE reads in MiXCR, keeping a single row per CDR3 protein. Altogether about 810,000 distinct CDR3 sequences are present, around an eighth being singletons, with the ten largest covering roughly 1.6%. The data also belong to a second study, concerning yellow fever vaccine responses in identical twins.

Sequencing was performed on PBMCs. All receptors derive from a woman aged 18-30 years in good health. The CDR3 runs from the conserved cysteine through the conserved F or W. A D gene is named only where the DNA matches it firmly. Some rows mark clone size as missing; the rest say once, few, many or name a class of expanded clone.

DNA	CDR3	size	V	J	D
TGCGCCAGCAGTCCGGGGGCGGGAGGGCCTTACGAGCAGTACTTC	CASSPGAGGPYEQYF	once	TRBV5-1	TRBJ2-7	TRBD2
TGTGCCAGCAGTCTCCTTGGCGGGGGGGTTGACAATGAGCAGTTCTTC	CASSLLGGGVDNEQFF	few	TRBV27	TRBJ2-1	TRBD2
TGTGCCAGCTCACCGACAGTTCAAGAGACCCAGTACTTC	CASSPTVQETQYF	many	TRBV18	TRBJ2-5	-
TGTGCCAGCAGATCCTCAATAGCGGGAGATACGCAGTATTTT	CASRSSIAGDTQYF	-	TRBV7-2	TRBJ2-3	TRBD2
TGCGCCAGCAGCCAAGATGCGGCAGTCGGCTCTGGAAACACCATATATTTT	CASSQDAAVGSGNTIYF	-	TRBV4-1	TRBJ1-3	-
TGTGCCAGCAGTTACCTCACTAGCGGTACAGGGGGATTAAATGAGCAGTTCTTC	CASSYLTSGTGGLNEQFF	few	TRBV6-2/TRBV6-3	TRBJ2-1	-
TGCAGTGCAGTCAGGGGACTAGCGGGGGGAACAGATACGCAGTATTTT	CSAVRGLAGGTDTQYF	-	TRBV20-1	TRBJ2-3	TRBD2
TGTGCCAGCAGCCGGCGGACAGACTATGGCTACACCTTC	CASSRRTDYGYTF	many	TRBV4-2	TRBJ1-2	-
TGTGCCGGAGGAATCGGTGCGGGCAATCAGCCCCAGCATTTT	CAGGIGAGNQPQHF	few	TRBV19	TRBJ1-5	-
TGCGCCAGCAGCTTGGGTTCCGGGGGTAGGGGGAACACTGAAGCTTTCTTT	CASSLGSGGRGNTEAFF	few	TRBV5-1	TRBJ1-1	-
TGTGCCAGCAGTTACTCGAGGGGGTTGGAGAGCAATCAGCCCCAGCATTTT	CASSYSRGLESNQPQHF	many	TRBV6-5	TRBJ1-5	-
TGTGCCAGCCTCAGGGGGGGTAGCACAGATACGCAGTATTTT	CASLRGGSTDTQYF	few	TRBV12-3/TRBV12-4	TRBJ2-3	-
TGTGCCAGCAGTTTGTTACCCGGTTTGGCTCTGGAGCAGTTCTTC	CASSLLPGLALEQFF	-	TRBV28	TRBJ2-1	-
TGTGCCAGCAGCCAGGAGGGGGGTACGCAGTATTTT	CASSQEGGTQYF	-	TRBV3-1	TRBJ2-3	-
TGTGCCAGCCGCGGTACCAGGGTGAACACTGAAGCTTTCTTT	CASRGTRVNTEAFF	few	TRBV25-1	TRBJ1-1	-
TGCAGTGCTAAGGGGACAGGGGGACTAGCGGGATGGTACAATGAGCAGTTCTTC	CSAKGTGGLAGWYNEQFF	many	TRBV20-1	TRBJ2-1	TRBD2
TGTGCTAGTGGTTTTCGGGGGGTCCTTGGCATTCAGTACTTC	CASGFRGVLGIQYF	few	TRBV12-5	TRBJ2-4	TRBD2